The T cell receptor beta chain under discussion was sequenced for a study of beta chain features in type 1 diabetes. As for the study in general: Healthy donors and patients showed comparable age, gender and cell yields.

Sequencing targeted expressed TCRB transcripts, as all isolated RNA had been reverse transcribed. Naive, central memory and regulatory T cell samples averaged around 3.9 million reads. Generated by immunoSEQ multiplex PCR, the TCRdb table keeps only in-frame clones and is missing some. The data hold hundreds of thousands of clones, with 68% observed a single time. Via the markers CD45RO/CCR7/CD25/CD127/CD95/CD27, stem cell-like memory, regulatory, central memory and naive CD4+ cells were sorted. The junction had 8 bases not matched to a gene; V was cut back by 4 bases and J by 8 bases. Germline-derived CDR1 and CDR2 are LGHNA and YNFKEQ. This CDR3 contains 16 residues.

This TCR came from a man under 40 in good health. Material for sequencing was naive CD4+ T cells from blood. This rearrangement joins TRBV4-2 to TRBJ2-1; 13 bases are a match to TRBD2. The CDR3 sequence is CASSRGGTSGVDEQFF. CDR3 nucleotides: TGTGCCAGCAGCCGGGGCGGGACTAGCGGGGTCGATGAGCAGTTCTTC.